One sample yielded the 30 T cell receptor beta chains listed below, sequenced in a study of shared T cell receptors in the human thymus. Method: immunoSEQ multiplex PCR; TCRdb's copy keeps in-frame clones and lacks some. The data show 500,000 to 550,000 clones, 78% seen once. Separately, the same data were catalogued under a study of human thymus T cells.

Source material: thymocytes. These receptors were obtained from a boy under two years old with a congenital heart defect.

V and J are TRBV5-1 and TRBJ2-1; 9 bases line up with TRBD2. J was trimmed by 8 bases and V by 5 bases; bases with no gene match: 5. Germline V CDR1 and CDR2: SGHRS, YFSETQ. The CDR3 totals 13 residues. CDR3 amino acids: CASRWTSEDEQFF. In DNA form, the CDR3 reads TGCGCCAGCAGATGGACTAGCGAGGATGAGCAGTTCTTC.

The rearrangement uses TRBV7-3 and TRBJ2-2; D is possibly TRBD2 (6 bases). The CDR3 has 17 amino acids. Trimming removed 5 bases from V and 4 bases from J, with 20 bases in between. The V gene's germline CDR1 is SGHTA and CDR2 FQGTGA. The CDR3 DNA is TGTGCCAGCAGCCTACTGAGCGGGCAGTCGGGCACCGGGGAGCTGTTTTTT. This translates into CASSLLSGQSGTGELFF. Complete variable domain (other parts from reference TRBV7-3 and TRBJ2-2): GAGVSQTPSNKVTEKGKYVELRCDPISGHTALYWYRQSLGQGPEFLIYFQGTGAADDSGLPNDRFFAVRPEGSVSTLKIQRTERGDSAVYLCASSLLSGQSGTGELFFGEGSRLTVL.

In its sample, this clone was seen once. CDR3 nucleotide sequence: TGCAGCACCCAGAGGGGGAACAGAGGGGAGCTGTTTTTT. Protein product: CSTQRGNRGELFF. This rearrangement joins TRBV29-1 to TRBJ2-2; D may be TRBD1 (6 bases). There are 13 residues in the CDR3. The V end lost 8 bases, the J end lost 8 bases, and 18 bases lay between the germline ends. Germline V gives CDR1 SQVTM, CDR2 ANQGSEA.

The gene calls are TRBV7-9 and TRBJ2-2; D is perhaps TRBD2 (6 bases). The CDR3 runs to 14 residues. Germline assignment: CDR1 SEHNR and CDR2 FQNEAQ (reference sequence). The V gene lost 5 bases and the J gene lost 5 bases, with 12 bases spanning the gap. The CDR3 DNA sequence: TGTGCCAGCAGCCAACGGGACTCTACCGGGGAGCTGTTTTTT. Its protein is CASSQRDSTGELFF.

The CDR3 sequence: CASSPPDGTYEQYF. CDR3 DNA sequence: TGTGCCAGCAGCCCACCCGACGGGACCTACGAGCAGTACTTC. The chain joins TRBV7-2 to TRBJ2-7; a weak D match, TRBD2 (5 bases). The V gene lost 5 bases and the J gene lost 2 bases, with 13 bases spanning the gap. Germline V gives CDR1 SGHTA, CDR2 FQGNSA. This CDR3 comprises 14 residues.

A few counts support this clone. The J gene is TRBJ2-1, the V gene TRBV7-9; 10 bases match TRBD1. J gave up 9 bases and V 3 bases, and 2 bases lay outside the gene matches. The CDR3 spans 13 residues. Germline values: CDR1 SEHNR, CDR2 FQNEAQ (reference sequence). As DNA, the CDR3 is TGTGCCAGCAGCTTGGACAGGGGGGGTGAGCAGTTCTTC. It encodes CASSLDRGGEQFF.

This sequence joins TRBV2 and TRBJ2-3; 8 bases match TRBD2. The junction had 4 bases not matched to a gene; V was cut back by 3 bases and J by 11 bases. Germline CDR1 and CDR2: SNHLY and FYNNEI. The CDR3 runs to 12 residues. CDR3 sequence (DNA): TGTGCCAGCAGTGAGTGGGCGGGAGGGCAGTATTTT. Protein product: CASSEWAGGQYF.

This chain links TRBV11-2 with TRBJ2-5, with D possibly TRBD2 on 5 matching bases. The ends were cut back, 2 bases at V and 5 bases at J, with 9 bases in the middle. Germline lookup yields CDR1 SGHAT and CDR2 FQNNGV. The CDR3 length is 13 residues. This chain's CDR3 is CASSLTPGETQYF. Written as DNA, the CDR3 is TGTGCCAGCAGCTTAACTCCGGGGGAGACCCAGTACTTC.

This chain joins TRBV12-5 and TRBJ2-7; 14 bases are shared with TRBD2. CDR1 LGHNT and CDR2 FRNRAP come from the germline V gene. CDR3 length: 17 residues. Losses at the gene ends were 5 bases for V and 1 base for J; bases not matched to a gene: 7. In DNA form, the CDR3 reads TGTGCTAGTGGTCTGTCGACTAGCGGGAGGGAGTCCTACGAGCAGTACTTC. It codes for CASGLSTSGRESYEQYF.

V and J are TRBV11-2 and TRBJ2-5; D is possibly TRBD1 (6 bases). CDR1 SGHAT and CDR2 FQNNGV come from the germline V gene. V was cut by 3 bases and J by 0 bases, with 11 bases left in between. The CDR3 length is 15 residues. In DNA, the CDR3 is TGTGCCAGCAGCTTCCCTACAGGGAACCAAGAGACCCAGTACTTC. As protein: CASSFPTGNQETQYF.

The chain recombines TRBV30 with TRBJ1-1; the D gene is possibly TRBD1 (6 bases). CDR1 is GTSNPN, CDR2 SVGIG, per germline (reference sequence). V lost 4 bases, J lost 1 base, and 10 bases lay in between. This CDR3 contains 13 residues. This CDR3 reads CAWTRGRNTEAFF. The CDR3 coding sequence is TGTGCCTGGACCAGGGGACGGAACACTGAAGCTTTCTTT.

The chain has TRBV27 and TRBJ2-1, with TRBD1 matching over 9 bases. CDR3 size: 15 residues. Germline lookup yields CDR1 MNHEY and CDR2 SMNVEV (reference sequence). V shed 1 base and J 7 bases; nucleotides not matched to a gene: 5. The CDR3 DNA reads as TGTGCCAGCAGTTTATTGCCGGGACAGGGAAATGAGCAGTTCTTC. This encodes CASSLLPGQGNEQFF.

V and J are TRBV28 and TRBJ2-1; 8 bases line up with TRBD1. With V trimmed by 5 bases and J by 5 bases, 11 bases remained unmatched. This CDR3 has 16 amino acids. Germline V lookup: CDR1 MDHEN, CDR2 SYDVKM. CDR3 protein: CASSTHRDRYNNEQFF. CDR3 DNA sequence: TGTGCCAGCAGTACACACCGGGACAGGTATAACAATGAGCAGTTCTTC.

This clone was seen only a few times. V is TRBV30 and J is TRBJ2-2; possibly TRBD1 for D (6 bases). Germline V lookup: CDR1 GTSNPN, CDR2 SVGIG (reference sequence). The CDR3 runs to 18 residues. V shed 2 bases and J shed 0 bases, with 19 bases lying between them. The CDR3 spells CAWSFLGGGRANTGELFF. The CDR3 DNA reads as TGTGCCTGGAGTTTTTTAGGGGGTGGTAGGGCGAACACCGGGGAGCTGTTTTTT.

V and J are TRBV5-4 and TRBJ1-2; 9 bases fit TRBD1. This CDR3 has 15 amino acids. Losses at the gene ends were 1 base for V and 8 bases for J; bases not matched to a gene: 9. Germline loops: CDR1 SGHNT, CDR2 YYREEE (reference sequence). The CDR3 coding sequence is TGTGCCAGCAGCTTGAGGACAGGGGCCCCGGGAGGCTACACCTTC. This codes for CASSLRTGAPGGYTF.

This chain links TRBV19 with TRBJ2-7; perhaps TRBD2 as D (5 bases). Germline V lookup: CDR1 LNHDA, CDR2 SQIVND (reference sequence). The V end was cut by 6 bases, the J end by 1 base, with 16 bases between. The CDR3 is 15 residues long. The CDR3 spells CASRSPGNGSYEQYF. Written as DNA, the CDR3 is TGTGCCAGTAGGTCCCCGGGAAATGGTTCCTACGAGCAGTACTTC.

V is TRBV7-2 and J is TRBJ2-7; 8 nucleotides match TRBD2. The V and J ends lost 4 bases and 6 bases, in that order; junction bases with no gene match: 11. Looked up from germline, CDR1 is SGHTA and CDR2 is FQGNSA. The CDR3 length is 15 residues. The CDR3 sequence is CASSSSGQTPSEQYF. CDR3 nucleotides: TGTGCCAGCAGCTCTAGCGGGCAGACCCCCAGCGAGCAGTACTTC.

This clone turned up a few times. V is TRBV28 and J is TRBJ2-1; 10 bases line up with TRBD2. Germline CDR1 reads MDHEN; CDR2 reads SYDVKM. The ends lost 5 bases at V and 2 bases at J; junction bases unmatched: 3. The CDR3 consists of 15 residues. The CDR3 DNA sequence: TGTGCCAGCAGTCCACTAGCGGGGCCCTACAATGAGCAGTTCTTC. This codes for CASSPLAGPYNEQFF.

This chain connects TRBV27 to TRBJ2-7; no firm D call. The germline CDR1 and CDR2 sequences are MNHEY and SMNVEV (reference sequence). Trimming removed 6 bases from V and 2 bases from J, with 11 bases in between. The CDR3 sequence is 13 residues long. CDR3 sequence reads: CASRPRRPYEQYF. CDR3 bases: TGTGCCAGCAGGCCCAGGCGCCCCTACGAGCAGTACTTC.

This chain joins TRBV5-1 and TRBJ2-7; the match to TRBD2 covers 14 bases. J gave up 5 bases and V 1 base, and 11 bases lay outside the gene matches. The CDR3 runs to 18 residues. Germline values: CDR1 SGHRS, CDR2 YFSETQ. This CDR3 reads CASSLKGTSGSNPHEQYF. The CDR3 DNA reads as TGCGCCAGCAGCTTGAAGGGGACTAGCGGGAGTAATCCTCACGAGCAGTACTTC. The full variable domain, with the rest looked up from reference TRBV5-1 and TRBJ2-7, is KAGVTQTPRYLIKTRGQQVTLSCSPISGHRSVSWYQQTPGQGLQFLFEYFSETQRNKGNFPGRFSGRQFSNSRSEMNVSTLELGDSALYLCASSLKGTSGSNPHEQYFGPGTRLTVT.

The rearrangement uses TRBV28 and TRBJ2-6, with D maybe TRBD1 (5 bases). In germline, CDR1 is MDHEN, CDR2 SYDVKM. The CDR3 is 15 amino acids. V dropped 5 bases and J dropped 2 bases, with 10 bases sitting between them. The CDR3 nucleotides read TGTGCCAGCAGTCGACAGTCCCCTGGGGCCAACGTCCTGACTTTC. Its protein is CASSRQSPGANVLTF. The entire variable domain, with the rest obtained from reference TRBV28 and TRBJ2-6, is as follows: DVKVTQSSRYLVKRTGEKVFLECVQDMDHENMFWYRQDPGLGLRLIYFSYDVKMKEKGDIPEGYSVSREKKERFSLILESASTNQTSMYLCASSRQSPGANVLTFGAGSRLTVL.

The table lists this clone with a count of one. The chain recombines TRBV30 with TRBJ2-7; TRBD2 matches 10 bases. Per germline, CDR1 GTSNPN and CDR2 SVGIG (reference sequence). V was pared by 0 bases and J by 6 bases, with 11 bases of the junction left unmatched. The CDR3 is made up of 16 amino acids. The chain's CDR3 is CAWSVLSGRAWTEQYF. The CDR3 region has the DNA TGTGCCTGGAGTGTCCTCAGCGGGAGGGCTTGGACCGAGCAGTACTTC.

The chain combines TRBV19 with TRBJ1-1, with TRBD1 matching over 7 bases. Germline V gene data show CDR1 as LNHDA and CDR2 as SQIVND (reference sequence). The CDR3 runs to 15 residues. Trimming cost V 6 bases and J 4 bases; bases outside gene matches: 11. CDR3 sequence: CASRSEGARTTEAFF. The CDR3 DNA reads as TGTGCCAGTAGGTCCGAGGGGGCGCGTACCACTGAAGCTTTCTTT.

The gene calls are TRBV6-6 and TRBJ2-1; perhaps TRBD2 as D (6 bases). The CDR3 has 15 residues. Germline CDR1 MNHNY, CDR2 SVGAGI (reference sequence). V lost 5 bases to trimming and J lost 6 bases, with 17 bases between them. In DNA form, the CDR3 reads TGTGCCAGCAGTCCAGATTACCCCGGGAGCAATGAGCAGTTCTTC. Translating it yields CASSPDYPGSNEQFF.

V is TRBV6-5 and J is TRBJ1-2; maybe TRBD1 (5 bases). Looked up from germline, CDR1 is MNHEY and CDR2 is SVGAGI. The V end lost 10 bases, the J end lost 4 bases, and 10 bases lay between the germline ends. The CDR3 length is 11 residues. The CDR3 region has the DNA TGTGCCACCAGAGGGGCCTATGGCTACACCTTC. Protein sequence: CATRGAYGYTF.

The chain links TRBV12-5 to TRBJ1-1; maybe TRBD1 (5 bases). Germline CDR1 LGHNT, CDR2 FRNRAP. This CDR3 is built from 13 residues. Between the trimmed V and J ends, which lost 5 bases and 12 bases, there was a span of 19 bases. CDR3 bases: TGTGCTAGTGGTATCGCGGTGGAGGGGAGGACTTTCTTT. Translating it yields CASGIAVEGRTFF.

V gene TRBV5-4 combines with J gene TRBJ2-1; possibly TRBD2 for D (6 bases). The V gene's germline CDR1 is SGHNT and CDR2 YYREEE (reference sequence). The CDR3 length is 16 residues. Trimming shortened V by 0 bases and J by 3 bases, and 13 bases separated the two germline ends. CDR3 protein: CASSLGSSESYNEQFF. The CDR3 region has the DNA TGTGCCAGCAGCTTGGGTTCTAGCGAGAGCTACAATGAGCAGTTCTTC. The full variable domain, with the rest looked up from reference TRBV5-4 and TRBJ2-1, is ETGVTQSPTHLIKTRGQQVTLRCSSQSGHNTVSWYQQALGQGPQFIFQYYREEENGRGNFPPRFSGLQFPNYSSELNVNALELDDSALYLCASSLGSSESYNEQFFGPGTRLTVL.

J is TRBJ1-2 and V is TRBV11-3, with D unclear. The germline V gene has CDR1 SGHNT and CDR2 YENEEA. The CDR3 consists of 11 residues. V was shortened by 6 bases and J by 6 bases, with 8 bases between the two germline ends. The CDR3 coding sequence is TGTGCCAGCAGTTCACAAAATGGCTACACCTTC. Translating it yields CASSSQNGYTF.

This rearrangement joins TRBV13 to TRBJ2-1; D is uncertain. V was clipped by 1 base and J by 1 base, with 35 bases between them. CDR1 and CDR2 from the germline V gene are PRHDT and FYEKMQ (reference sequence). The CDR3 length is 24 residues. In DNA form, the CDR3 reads TGTGCCAGCAGCTTAGCAGAGGTGGGTGGCGGCAGAGGTGGTTTCTCAGAATCCTACAATGAGCAGTTCTTC. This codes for CASSLAEVGGGRGGFSESYNEQFF. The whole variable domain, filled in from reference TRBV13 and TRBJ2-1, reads AAGVIQSPRHLIKEKRETATLKCYPIPRHDTVYWYQQGPGQDPQFLISFYEKMQSDKGSIPDRFSAQQFSDYHSELNMSSLELGDSALYFCASSLAEVGGGRGGFSESYNEQFFGPGTRLTVL.

The DNA of the CDR3 is TGTGCCAGGCCGGGACTAGCGGGAGATAGAGAGACCCAGTACTTC. Protein product: CARPGLAGDRETQYF. V gene TRBV2 combines with J gene TRBJ2-5; 14 bases are a match to TRBD2. Germline V gene data show CDR1 as SNHLY and CDR2 as FYNNEI. V gave up 9 bases and J gave up 4 bases; unmatched junction bases: 7. The CDR3 extends over 15 amino acids.